The 4 T cell receptor beta chains in this list originate from one sample, sequenced in a study of T cell repertoires in cytomegalovirus infection. TCRdb fed the reads into MiXCR, producing one record per CDR3 protein. The sample contains more than 350,000 distinct CDR3 sequences, 31% of which appear only once. Sequences were obtained from PBMCs. The receptor set was obtained from a human donor in good health (CMV status not recorded). Some clones in this sample may be carry-over from other donors' samples.

This chain joins TRBV7-9 and TRBJ2-1, with 10 bases identical to TRBD2. Germline CDR1 is SEHNR and CDR2 is FQNEAQ (reference sequence). This CDR3 has 16 amino acids. J gave up 2 bases and V 1 base, and 2 bases lay outside the gene matches. CDR3 in DNA: TGTGCCAGCAGCTTAGTGAGCGGGGGGGCCTACAATGAGCAGTTCTTC. Translating gives CASSLVSGGAYNEQFF.

In its sample, this clonotype was seen many times. The rearrangement joins TRBV7-9 to TRBJ2-3; D possibly corresponds to TRBD1 (5 bases). The CDR3 is 17 amino acids. Germline V gene data show CDR1 as SEHNR and CDR2 as FQNEAQ (reference sequence). V lost 5 bases, J lost 1 base, and 19 bases lay in between. The CDR3 loop is CASSRHATVGGTDTQYF. For the CDR3, the DNA is TGTGCCAGCAGCCGGCACGCGACAGTTGGGGGCACAGATACGCAGTATTTT.

This clonotype occurred a few times. This rearrangement joins TRBV5-4 to TRBJ2-1, with D possibly called TRBD1 or TRBD2 (6 bases each). Between the trimmed V and J ends, which lost 0 bases and 4 bases, there was a span of 11 bases. Germline V gene data show CDR1 as SGHNT and CDR2 as YYREEE (reference sequence). The CDR3 is 15 amino acids. The CDR3 nucleotides read TGTGCCAGCAGCTTGGAGGGGGGCCTTTACAATGAGCAGTTCTTC. It specifies CASSLEGGLYNEQFF.

This chain joins TRBV20-1 and TRBJ1-2, with 10 nucleotides matching TRBD1. Germline V lookup: CDR1 DFQATT, CDR2 SNEGSKA (reference sequence). The V segment lost 6 bases and the J segment 6 bases; nucleotides outside the gene matches: 10. The CDR3 runs to 14 residues. CDR3 in amino acids: CSARTGGWADGYTF. In DNA, the CDR3 is TGCAGTGCCAGGACAGGGGGATGGGCGGATGGCTACACCTTC.